A single sample gave rise to the 3 T cell receptor beta chains below, sequenced in a study of blood T cell repertoires in COVID-19. The protocol was immunoSEQ multiplex PCR, while the TCRdb copy is restricted to in-frame clones and leaves out a portion. The profile shows more than 85,000 clones, about four fifths of them singletons. The source material was peripheral blood. The receptors shown here come from a woman at least 80 years old with acute or convalescent COVID-19.

This clone was seen a few times. V usage is TRBV5-5 and J usage is TRBJ1-2; TRBD1 aligns across 10 bases. The V and J ends lost 0 bases and 3 bases, in that order; junction bases with no gene match: 11. The CDR3 consists of 18 residues. Germline-derived CDR1 and CDR2 are SGHKS and YYEKEE (reference sequence). The CDR3 loop is CASSLARTSDRGDYGYTF. CDR3 in DNA: TGTGCCAGCAGCTTGGCCAGGACATCGGACAGGGGGGACTATGGCTACACCTTC.

V is TRBV5-4 and J is TRBJ2-3; 10 bases map to TRBD2. Germline V gene lookup returns CDR1 SGHNT and CDR2 YYREEE (reference sequence). The CDR3 contains 15 residues. V lost 4 bases, J lost 3 bases, and 5 bases stayed unmatched. The CDR3 DNA reads TGTGCCAGCAGCCGGACTAGCGGAAGTACAGATACGCAGTATTTT. Residues: CASSRTSGSTDTQYF.

V usage is TRBV5-1 and J usage is TRBJ2-5, with a possible D match to TRBD2 (5 bases). V lost 0 bases, J lost 1 base, and 10 bases lay in between. The CDR3 contains 15 residues. From germline, CDR1 is SGHRS and CDR2 YFSETQ. This CDR3 reads CASSLGRGAQETQYF. The CDR3 DNA is TGCGCCAGCAGCTTGGGTCGGGGAGCCCAAGAGACCCAGTACTTC.